The next 30 T cell receptor beta chains were all read from a single sample in a study of blood T cells in healthy people across ages. Through a sample-barcoded 5' primer and a J-beta primer mix, a second PCR was run for about 6 to 11 cycles. Using its own MiXCR run on the 5' RACE reads, TCRdb lists one record per CDR3 protein. The profile shows roughly 700,000 distinct CDR3 sequences, 25% of them singletons. These same data were also listed under a study on T cells of mothers and their children.

What was sequenced was blood. The receptors derive from a boy aged 10-17 years in good health.

This chain joins TRBV29-1 and TRBJ2-7; 7 nucleotides line up with TRBD1. The germline V gene encodes CDR1 SQVTM and CDR2 ANQGSEA. Trimming cost V 4 bases and J 4 bases; bases outside gene matches: 4. This CDR3 spans 12 amino acids. Here the CDR3 reads CSVAGTDYEQYF. Written as DNA, the CDR3 is TGCAGCGTTGCCGGGACAGATTACGAGCAGTACTTC.

This clonotype was found many times. V and J are TRBV29-1 and TRBJ1-1, with no clear D. From germline, CDR1 is SQVTM and CDR2 ANQGSEA. CDR3 size: 12 residues. Between the trimmed V and J ends, which lost 4 bases and 2 bases, there was a span of 8 bases. The chain's CDR3 is CSVVGINTEAFF. CDR3 coding DNA: TGCAGCGTTGTCGGCATCAACACTGAAGCTTTCTTT. The full variable domain, with the rest looked up from reference TRBV29-1 and TRBJ1-1, is SAVISQKPSRDICQRGTSLTIQCQVDSQVTMMFWYRQQPGQSLTLIATANQGSEATYESGFVIDKFPISRPNLTFSTLTVSNMSPEDSSIYLCSVVGINTEAFFGQGTRLTVV.

Details on this clonotype: The junction differs from germline at one of its ends, possibly a read error. The V call is TRBV12-3 or TRBV12-4, the J call TRBJ2-1, with D perhaps matching TRBD1 (6 bases). The CDR3 sequence is 15 residues long. The CDR3 coding sequence is TGTGCCAGCATTCAGGGGCCAAGCTCCTACAATGAGCAGCTCTTC. This sequence encodes CASIQGPSSYNEQLF.

J is TRBJ2-5 and V is TRBV2, with 8 bases that match TRBD2. The V gene end was trimmed by 4 bases and the J gene end by 1 base; junction bases not matched to a gene: 5. Germline CDR1 is SNHLY and CDR2 is FYNNEI. The CDR3 covers 15 residues. The CDR3 reads CASSVLTSGQETQYF. The CDR3 DNA reads as TGTGCCAGCAGTGTATTAACTAGCGGCCAAGAGACCCAGTACTTC.

The genes are TRBV20-1 and TRBJ2-1; D is possibly TRBD1 (6 bases). The CDR3 consists of 15 residues. CDR1 is DFQATT, CDR2 SNEGSKA, per germline (reference sequence). Trimming removed 6 bases from V and 0 bases from J, with 15 bases in between. The CDR3 nucleotides are TGCAGTGCACGCCGACAGGAGAGCTCCTACAATGAGCAGTTCTTC. Its translation: CSARRQESSYNEQFF.

The sample holds a few counts of this clonotype. J is TRBJ2-4 and V is TRBV20-1; perhaps D is TRBD1 or TRBD2 (5 bases each). The CDR3 totals 15 residues. V was trimmed by 5 bases and J by 0 bases, leaving 14 bases between them. The V gene's germline CDR1 is DFQATT and CDR2 SNEGSKA (reference sequence). This CDR3 reads CSASGAYRAKNIQYF. The CDR3 nucleotides read TGCAGTGCTTCCGGGGCTTACCGAGCCAAAAACATTCAGTACTTC.

The genes are TRBV29-1 and TRBJ2-5; D uncertain. Germline CDR1 and CDR2: SQVTM and ANQGSEA. V was cut by 4 bases and J by 2 bases, with 14 bases left in between. The CDR3 extends over 14 amino acids. The DNA of the CDR3 is TGCAGCGTTGTGTCTCTTCGGTCACAAGAGACCCAGTACTTC. It encodes CSVVSLRSQETQYF.

There are a few counts of this clonotype. The rearrangement links TRBV20-1 to TRBJ2-5; weak D call: TRBD2 (6 bases). This CDR3 spans 15 amino acids. From germline, CDR1 is DFQATT and CDR2 SNEGSKA (reference sequence). Between the trimmed V and J ends, which lost 0 bases and 0 bases, there was a span of 11 bases. CDR3 residues: CSARDRAGYQETQYF. Written as DNA, the CDR3 is TGCAGTGCTAGAGATCGGGCGGGGTACCAAGAGACCCAGTACTTC.

The chain links TRBV9 to TRBJ2-1; 7 bases agree with TRBD1. The CDR3 runs to 16 residues. Germline-derived CDR1 and CDR2 are SGDLS and YYNGEE. V lost 0 bases, J lost 4 bases, and 7 bases stayed unmatched. The CDR3 nucleotides read TGTGCCAGCAGCGTAGGACAGGGTGACCCTTACAATGAGCAGTTCTTC. Translating it yields CASSVGQGDPYNEQFF.

The chain links TRBV28 to TRBJ1-5; 9 positions match TRBD1. Trimming took 3 bases from V and 2 from J; bases not matched to a gene: 8. From germline, CDR1 is MDHEN and CDR2 SYDVKM. The CDR3 has 17 amino acids. This CDR3 is CASSLPGTGKRNQPQHF. CDR3 bases: TGTGCCAGCAGTTTGCCCGGGACAGGGAAACGCAATCAGCCCCAGCATTTT.

The rearrangement uses TRBV21-1 and TRBJ2-7; TRBD1 is the table's D call, not checked against the DNA. TRBV21-1 is flagged as a pseudogene. This CDR3 has 15 residues. The CDR3 DNA reads as TGTGCCAGCAGCAAAGAGGGGGTTGGGTACTACGAGCAGTACTTC. This encodes CASSKEGVGYYEQYF.

Ten or more counts support this clonotype. The chain recombines TRBV7-9 with TRBJ2-1; D is undetermined. Germline CDR1 is SEHNR and CDR2 is FQNEAQ (reference sequence). V lost 1 base, J lost 4 bases, and 2 bases lay in between. The CDR3 has 12 amino acids. The CDR3 bases are TGTGCCAGCAGCTTAGGTTACAATGAGCAGTTCTTC. This codes for CASSLGYNEQFF. Drawing the rest from reference TRBV7-9 and TRBJ2-1, the complete variable domain is DTGVSQNPRHKITKRGQNVTFRCDPISEHNRLYWYRQTLGQGPEFLTYFQNEAQLEKSRLLSDRFSAERPKGSFSTLEIQRTEQGDSAMYLCASSLGYNEQFFGPGTRLTVL.

This clonotype was seen a handful of times. The V call is TRBV5-1, the J call TRBJ2-2, with D perhaps TRBD2 (6 bases). V was trimmed by 0 bases and J by 3 bases, leaving 9 bases between them. The CDR3 has 15 residues. From germline, CDR1 is SGHRS and CDR2 YFSETQ. The CDR3 is CASSLAGEYTGELFF. The CDR3 bases are TGCGCCAGCAGCTTGGCGGGGGAGTACACCGGGGAGCTGTTTTTT.

This clonotype was picked up a small number of times. CDR3 DNA sequence: TGTGCCAGCAGCTTGTATAGCGCTGACAGCTCCTACGAGCAGTACTTC. Translating gives CASSLYSADSSYEQYF. The chain carries TRBV5-5 and TRBJ2-5, with D possibly called TRBD1 or TRBD2 (5 bases each). The end of the DNA is better explained by TRBJ2-7, so the J call may be wrong. The CDR3 loop spans 16 amino acids. CDR1 and CDR2 (germline): SGHKS, YYEKEE (reference sequence).

This clonotype appeared a few times. V usage is TRBV6-1 and J usage is TRBJ1-1; D is perhaps TRBD1 (5 bases). Trimming removed 0 bases from V and 1 base from J, with 9 bases in between. The germline V gene encodes CDR1 MNHNS and CDR2 SASEGT. The CDR3 runs to 15 residues. CDR3 sequence reads: CASSEAAGANTEAFF. CDR3 DNA sequence: TGTGCCAGCAGTGAAGCAGCCGGGGCGAACACTGAAGCTTTCTTT.

This sequence joins TRBV10-3 and TRBJ1-1, with D unclear. Germline CDR1 and CDR2: ENHRY and SYGVKD. Trimming took off 5 bases at V and 3 bases at J, with 13 bases between the two ends. CDR3 length: 14 amino acids. The CDR3 loop is CAISPRPGDTEAFF. DNA for the CDR3: TGTGCCATCAGTCCCCGGCCGGGCGACACTGAAGCTTTCTTT.

The rearrangement uses TRBV29-1 and TRBJ2-5; D possibly corresponds to TRBD2 (5 bases). Germline values: CDR1 SQVTM, CDR2 ANQGSEA. The CDR3 is made up of 11 amino acids. V gave up 7 bases and J gave up 11 bases, with 17 bases separating them. DNA for the CDR3: TGCAGCGCCAGAGGGCTGATGGAGCAGTACTTC. Translating gives CSARGLMEQYF. Full variable domain (remainder filled in from reference TRBV29-1 and TRBJ2-5): SAVISQKPSRDICQRGTSLTIQCQVDSQVTMMFWYRQQPGQSLTLIATANQGSEATYESGFVIDKFPISRPNLTFSTLTVSNMSPEDSSIYLCSARGLMEQYFGPGTRLLVL.

Only a few counts were recorded for this clonotype. The V and J genes are TRBV5-1 and TRBJ2-7; 8 positions match TRBD1. Per germline, CDR1 SGHRS and CDR2 YFSETQ. Trimming took 0 bases from V and 13 from J; bases not matched to a gene: 6. The CDR3 consists of 12 residues. CDR3 nucleotides: TGCGCCAGCAGCTTGGGAAGGACAGGGCTTTACTTC. This sequence encodes CASSLGRTGLYF.

The CDR3 here is CASSPSGRGYTF. DNA for the CDR3: TGTGCCAGCAGCCCGAGCGGACGGGGCTACACCTTC. This rearrangement joins TRBV3-1 to TRBJ1-2; D remains unclear. The ends were cut back, 4 bases at V and 8 bases at J, with 11 bases in the middle. The length of the CDR3 is 12 residues. CDR1 LGHDT and CDR2 YNNKEL come from the germline V gene (reference sequence).

This clonotype appeared a few times. The genes are TRBV4-1 and TRBJ2-3; D is unresolved. Trimming took 1 base from V and 0 from J, leaving 5 bases between them. This CDR3 contains 14 residues. Per germline, CDR1 MGHRA and CDR2 YSYEKL. The CDR3 DNA reads TGCGCCAGCAGCCAAGTATCCAGCACAGATACGCAGTATTTT. It codes for CASSQVSSTDTQYF.

The gene calls are TRBV3-1 and TRBJ2-7; no firm D call. V was cut by 4 bases and J by 6 bases, with 7 bases left in between. This CDR3 has 11 residues. The germline V gene has CDR1 LGHDT and CDR2 YNNKEL (reference sequence). Written as DNA, the CDR3 is TGTGCCAGCAGCCTTCACTGCGAGCAGTACTTC. Its translation: CASSLHCEQYF.

This clonotype was observed a few times. The V gene is TRBV24-1, the J gene TRBJ2-5, with TRBD1 identical over 9 bases. Germline loops: CDR1 KGHDR, CDR2 SFDVKD. V lost 4 bases to trimming and J lost 6 bases; unmatched junction nucleotides: 8. The CDR3 covers 15 residues. The CDR3 bases are TGTGCCACCAGTGACCCCGGGACAGGGTCGCAGACCCAGTACTTC. Amino acid sequence: CATSDPGTGSQTQYF.

This clonotype has just a few counts. The chain uses TRBV20-1 and TRBJ2-5; the D gene is possibly TRBD2 (6 bases). The CDR3 is 15 amino acids. Between the trimmed V and J ends, which lost 0 bases and 5 bases, there was a span of 16 bases. From germline, CDR1 is DFQATT and CDR2 SNEGSKA (reference sequence). The CDR3 nucleotides read TGCAGTGCTAGAGATGTTGCACTGGGGAGGGAGACCCAGTACTTC. This translates into CSARDVALGRETQYF.

This sequence joins TRBV27 and TRBJ2-5; no definite D call. Germline V gene lookup returns CDR1 MNHEY and CDR2 SMNVEV (reference sequence). The CDR3 runs 13 residues. V was trimmed by 4 bases and J by 5 bases, leaving 11 bases between them. The CDR3 here is CASSWTVGETQYF. As DNA, the CDR3 is TGTGCCAGCAGTTGGACGGTAGGGGAGACCCAGTACTTC.

This clonotype has a handful of counts. V gene TRBV20-1 combines with J gene TRBJ2-7; tentative D call: TRBD2 (6 bases). Germline lookup yields CDR1 DFQATT and CDR2 SNEGSKA (reference sequence). The V end was cut by 3 bases, the J end by 4 bases, with 16 bases between. CDR3 length: 14 residues. The CDR3 loop reads CSARGHGGSYEQYF. DNA of the CDR3: TGCAGTGCTAGGGGCCACGGGGGAAGTTACGAGCAGTACTTC.

There are a few counts of this clonotype. The chain links TRBV3-1 to TRBJ2-5; D is unclear. Trimming took 1 base from V and 1 from J, leaving 7 bases between them. Germline loops: CDR1 LGHDT, CDR2 YNNKEL (reference sequence). CDR3 size: 14 residues. The CDR3 loop reads CASSQGVAQETQYF. The CDR3 region has the DNA TGTGCCAGCAGCCAAGGTGTGGCCCAAGAGACCCAGTACTTC.

The rearrangement uses TRBV6-1 and TRBJ2-3, with TRBD2 identical over 9 bases. The CDR3 length is 16 residues. V gave up 7 bases and J gave up 0 bases; unmatched junction bases: 8. Germline values: CDR1 MNHNS, CDR2 SASEGT. Here the CDR3 DNA reads TGTGCCAGCACCTTTAGCGGGGGCGCTAGCACAGATACGCAGTATTTT. This translates into CASTFSGGASTDTQYF.

This clonotype was detected only a few times. The chain has TRBV21-1 and TRBJ2-4; TRBD1 is the table's D call and was not checked against the DNA. TRBV21-1 counts as a pseudogene. The CDR3 spans 16 residues. This CDR3 reads CASSFEEGVAKNIQYF. The CDR3 nucleotides read TGTGCCAGCAGCTTTGAAGAGGGGGTGGCCAAAAACATTCAGTACTTC.

V usage is TRBV23-1 and J usage is TRBJ2-7; D is unclear. TRBV23-1 is sorted into the ORF group, with uncertain function. CDR3 size: 16 residues. Trimming removed 2 bases from V and 2 bases from J, with 16 bases in between. The CDR3 bases are TGCGCCAGCAGTCAACCCTCCCCTGCTGCGGCCTACGAGCAGTACTTC. Protein sequence: CASSQPSPAAAYEQYF.

This chain connects TRBV5-1 to TRBJ2-5; TRBD2 matches at 7 bases. This CDR3 contains 16 residues. Trimming cost V 0 bases and J 4 bases; bases outside gene matches: 9. CDR1 and CDR2 (germline): SGHRS, YFSETQ. The CDR3: CASSLAAGAGLETQYF. The DNA for the CDR3 is TGCGCCAGCAGCTTGGCGGCGGGAGCGGGGTTAGAGACCCAGTACTTC.